These 15 T cell receptor beta chains came from one sample sequenced in a study of cytomegalovirus exposure and HLA in healthy donors. Vbeta (60) and Jbeta (13) primers were used in the PCR. Assay: immunoSEQ multiplex PCR; the TCRdb copy retains only in-frame clones and omits some. The sample shows approximately 260,000 clones, around four fifths of them seen only once. Sequenced input: PBMCs. All receptors come from a middle-aged woman in good health and CMV-seropositive.

V gene TRBV27 combines with J gene TRBJ2-7; 9 nucleotides align to TRBD2. J gave up 4 bases and V 2 bases, and 6 bases lay outside the gene matches. The CDR3 consists of 15 residues. In germline, CDR1 is MNHEY, CDR2 SMNVEV (reference sequence). This CDR3 reads CASSLGLAGRYEQYF. The CDR3 DNA follows: TGTGCCAGCAGTTTAGGGCTAGCGGGAAGGTACGAGCAGTACTTC.

The chain employs TRBV18 and TRBJ1-1; weak D call: TRBD1 (6 bases). Germline CDR1 is KGHSH and CDR2 is LQKENI. V lost 6 bases, J lost 4 bases, and 18 bases lay in between. CDR3 length: 15 amino acids. CDR3 region: CASSSSRGKSTEAFF. The CDR3 DNA is TGTGCCAGCTCCTCATCCAGGGGAAAGAGCACTGAAGCTTTCTTT.

The chain uses TRBV30 and TRBJ2-3, with D possibly being TRBD1 (6 bases). Looked up from germline, CDR1 is GTSNPN and CDR2 is SVGIG (reference sequence). V was pared by 3 bases and J by 2 bases, with 12 bases between. This CDR3 has 14 residues. The chain's CDR3 is CAWSFGQHTDTQYF. The CDR3 DNA is TGTGCCTGGAGCTTTGGACAGCACACAGATACGCAGTATTTT.

This clone was recorded once. This chain connects TRBV6-5 to TRBJ2-7, with D uncertain. CDR1 MNHEY and CDR2 SVGAGI come from the germline V gene. This CDR3 is built from 12 residues. Trimming left V 4 bases short and J 1 base short, with 5 bases between. The CDR3 DNA is TGTGCCAGCAGTTCTAATTCCTACGAGCAGTACTTC. Residues: CASSSNSYEQYF.

Comment on this clone: One end of the junction varies from germline; a read error may be responsible. This chain connects TRBV6-1 to TRBJ1-5; 7 bases align to TRBD1. Germline values: CDR1 MNHNS, CDR2 SASEGT. This CDR3 contains 16 residues. The CDR3 DNA reads TGTGCCAGCAGTGAAGGTCCCGGACAGGCGAATCGGCCCCAGCATTTT. This encodes CASSEGPGQANRPQHF.

To note about this clone: One end of the junction varies from germline; a read error may be responsible. V and J are TRBV7-9 and TRBJ1-1; D is perhaps TRBD1 (5 bases). CDR1 is SEHNR, CDR2 FQNEAQ, per germline (reference sequence). This CDR3 region has 12 residues. The CDR3 DNA follows: TGTTCCAGCAGCTTAGAGGGGACTGAAGCTTTCTTT. Residues: CSSSLEGTEAFF.

V gene TRBV5-1 combines with J gene TRBJ2-5; 7 bases line up with TRBD2. The CDR3 is 14 residues long. Germline V gene sequence: CDR1 SGHRS, CDR2 YFSETQ. The junction had 4 bases not matched to a gene; V was cut back by 0 bases and J by 5 bases. The CDR3 DNA is TGCGCCAGCAGCTTGGGGGAGGGGTTCGAGACCCAGTACTTC. This codes for CASSLGEGFETQYF. Drawing the rest from reference TRBV5-1 and TRBJ2-5, the complete variable domain is KAGVTQTPRYLIKTRGQQVTLSCSPISGHRSVSWYQQTPGQGLQFLFEYFSETQRNKGNFPGRFSGRQFSNSRSEMNVSTLELGDSALYLCASSLGEGFETQYFGPGTRLLVL.

The V gene is TRBV19, the J gene TRBJ1-5; TRBD1 matches at 8 bases. The CDR3 totals 16 residues. The germline V gene encodes CDR1 LNHDA and CDR2 SQIVND (reference sequence). V dropped 1 base and J dropped 6; count of bases not matched to a gene: 8. The CDR3: CASSIGPGGSGQPQHF. The CDR3 nucleotides are TGTGCCAGTAGTATAGGACCAGGGGGCTCGGGTCAGCCCCAGCATTTT.

This chain uses TRBV5-4 with TRBJ2-2, with TRBD2 matching 9 bases. Germline CDR1 reads SGHNT; CDR2 reads YYREEE (reference sequence). CDR3 size: 15 residues. V shed 4 bases and J 1 base; nucleotides not matched to a gene: 2. The CDR3 loop is CASSRSGGNTGELFF. CDR3 coding DNA: TGTGCCAGCAGCCGTAGCGGGGGGAACACCGGGGAGCTGTTTTTT. The full variable domain, rest sourced from reference TRBV5-4 and TRBJ2-2, is ETGVTQSPTHLIKTRGQQVTLRCSSQSGHNTVSWYQQALGQGPQFIFQYYREEENGRGNFPPRFSGLQFPNYSSELNVNALELDDSALYLCASSRSGGNTGELFFGEGSRLTVL.

The chain combines TRBV5-1 with TRBJ2-1, with 7 bases matching TRBD2. Germline loops: CDR1 SGHRS, CDR2 YFSETQ. This CDR3 is 18 amino acids long. Trimming removed 0 bases from V and 9 bases from J; junction bases left unmatched: 18. The DNA for the CDR3 is TGCGCCAGCAGCTTGGCCGTCAGCGGGGAGAACAAGGGTACTGAGCAGTTCTTC. The encoded protein is CASSLAVSGENKGTEQFF.

The gene calls are TRBV6-6 and TRBJ2-1, with TRBD2 as a possible D gene (5 bases). The CDR3 sequence is 15 residues long. Trimming removed 6 bases at V and 0 bases at J, with 12 bases between. In germline, CDR1 is MNHNY, CDR2 SVGAGI (reference sequence). CDR3: CASSPTRSSYNEQFF. Written as DNA, the CDR3 is TGTGCCAGCAGCCCTACTAGAAGCTCCTACAATGAGCAGTTCTTC.

The chain recombines TRBV5-1 with TRBJ1-3; D remains ambiguous. The germline gives CDR1 SGHRS, CDR2 YFSETQ. Trimming cost V 0 bases and J 0 bases, with 7 bases left between them. The CDR3 runs 15 residues. The CDR3 reads CASSLERSSGNTIYF. For the CDR3, the DNA is TGCGCCAGCAGCTTGGAACGGAGCTCTGGAAACACCATATATTTT.

The chain employs TRBV7-2 and TRBJ2-2, with D unresolved. Germline-derived CDR1 and CDR2 are SGHTA and FQGNSA. The CDR3 sequence is 14 residues long. V lost 5 bases and J lost 6, with 13 bases in between. CDR3 sequence: CASSLRMRPGELFF. DNA for the CDR3: TGTGCCAGCAGCCTCCGTATGCGGCCCGGGGAGCTGTTTTTT.

This clone was seen once. The V call is TRBV5-6, the J call TRBJ2-1; 13 nucleotides match TRBD2. In germline, CDR1 is SGHDT, CDR2 YYEEEE. After removal of 4 bases from V and 7 bases from J, the junction contained 8 bases not matched to a gene. The CDR3 contains 16 residues. Here the CDR3 reads CASSPRTSGSWNEQFF. The DNA of the CDR3 is TGTGCCAGCAGCCCAAGGACTAGCGGGAGTTGGAATGAGCAGTTCTTC.

This rearrangement joins TRBV27 to TRBJ1-5, with D uncertain. The germline CDR1 and CDR2 sequences are MNHEY and SMNVEV (reference sequence). This CDR3 region has 15 residues. V lost 5 bases, J lost 2 bases, and 13 bases lay in between. The DNA of the CDR3 is TGTGCCAGCAGTCCCCAGGTTTTTGGCAATCAGCCCCAGCATTTT. It translates to CASSPQVFGNQPQHF.